The 23 T cell receptor beta chains in this list originate from one sample, sequenced in a study of T cells in tumors after PD-1 blockade. Method: immunoSEQ multiplex PCR; TCRdb's copy keeps in-frame clones and lacks some. The sample lists about 33,000 clones; 78% were seen once. This sample comprised PBMCs, obtained before anti-PD-1 treatment. These receptors came from a human donor with basal cell carcinoma.

This clone was seen only once. The chain employs TRBV2 and TRBJ2-1; either TRBD1 or TRBD2 may supply D (5 bases each). This CDR3 region has 13 residues. With 5 bases removed from V and 8 bases from J, the gap between germline ends came to 13 bases. Germline V lookup: CDR1 SNHLY, CDR2 FYNNEI. DNA for the CDR3: TGTGCCAGCAGTTTATCAGGGAGACATGAGCAGTTCTTC. It is translated as CASSLSGRHEQFF.

This chain links TRBV5-1 with TRBJ1-1; D ambiguous. CDR1 is SGHRS and CDR2 is YFSETQ in the germline V gene. The CDR3 covers 16 residues. Trimming left V 5 bases short and J 1 base short, with 18 bases between. CDR3 bases: TGCGCCAGCAGTTATTCCCTAAAAGACACGAACACTGAAGCTTTCTTT. Its translation: CASSYSLKDTNTEAFF.

This chain connects TRBV18 to TRBJ1-1, with TRBD1 matching over 7 bases. Germline CDR1 and CDR2: KGHSH and LQKENI. CDR3 length: 15 residues. The junction had 7 bases not matched to a gene; V was cut back by 6 bases and J by 0 bases. This CDR3 reads CASSRTQGMNTEAFF. The CDR3, as DNA: TGTGCCAGCTCGCGAACACAGGGGATGAACACTGAAGCTTTCTTT.

The chain employs TRBV24-1 and TRBJ2-3, with 7 bases matching TRBD1. Germline CDR1 reads KGHDR; CDR2 reads SFDVKD. The junction had 8 bases not matched to a gene; V was cut back by 4 bases and J by 2 bases. CDR3 length: 16 amino acids. CDR3 bases: TGTGCCACCAGTGAGTGGCCGGGACAGACCACAGATACGCAGTATTTT. This gives the protein CATSEWPGQTTDTQYF.

The chain recombines TRBV14 with TRBJ2-2; D is possibly TRBD1 or TRBD2 (5 bases each). CDR1 is SGHDN, CDR2 FVKESK, per germline. The V end lost 3 bases, the J end lost 4 bases, and 9 bases lay between the germline ends. The CDR3 contains 14 residues. The CDR3 here is CASSQGVRTGELFF. CDR3 sequence (DNA): TGTGCCAGCAGCCAGGGGGTTCGCACCGGGGAGCTGTTTTTT. The complete variable domain, with remaining parts taken from reference TRBV14 and TRBJ2-2, reads EAGVTQFPSHSVIEKGQTVTLRCDPISGHDNLYWYRRVMGKEIKFLLHFVKESKQDESGMPNNRFLAERTGGTYSTLKVQPAELEDSGVYFCASSQGVRTGELFFGEGSRLTVL.

This clone was recorded only once. This sequence joins TRBV19 and TRBJ2-5; tentative D call: TRBD1 (7 bases). V gave up 6 bases and J gave up 5 bases, with 13 bases separating them. This CDR3 region has 13 residues. Looked up from germline, CDR1 is LNHDA and CDR2 is SQIVND (reference sequence). The chain's CDR3 is CASRRQGGETQYF. CDR3 nucleotide sequence: TGTGCCAGTAGGAGACAGGGAGGTGAGACCCAGTACTTC.

The CDR3 is CASSPGPRQLQYF. The CDR3 coding sequence is TGTGCCAGCAGCCCTGGCCCCCGACAACTGCAGTACTTC. This chain connects TRBV7-9 to TRBJ2-7; D remains unclear. Trimming took 5 bases from V and 9 from J, leaving 17 bases between them. This CDR3 is 13 amino acids long. Germline V lookup: CDR1 SEHNR, CDR2 FQNEAQ (reference sequence). Using reference TRBV7-9 and TRBJ2-7 for the parts outside the CDR3, the full variable domain is DTGVSQNPRHKITKRGQNVTFRCDPISEHNRLYWYRQTLGQGPEFLTYFQNEAQLEKSRLLSDRFSAERPKGSFSTLEIQRTEQGDSAMYLCASSPGPRQLQYFGPGTRLTVT.

The gene calls are TRBV5-1 and TRBJ2-2, with a weak D call TRBD2 (5 bases). CDR1 SGHRS and CDR2 YFSETQ come from the germline V gene. Trimming took 7 bases from V and 7 from J, leaving 11 bases between them. This CDR3 has 12 amino acids. The CDR3 reads CASRGQNGELFF. The CDR3 DNA is TGCGCCAGCCGAGGGCAGAACGGGGAGCTGTTTTTT.

This clone was detected once. This chain connects TRBV4-2 to TRBJ1-4, with TRBD1 as a possible D gene (5 bases). The CDR3 contains 15 residues. CDR1 is LGHNA and CDR2 is YNFKEQ in the germline V gene. V gave up 2 bases and J gave up 7 bases, with 14 bases separating them. The CDR3 is CASSQNGGGGEKLFF. CDR3 sequence (DNA): TGTGCCAGCAGCCAAAACGGAGGCGGGGGTGAAAAACTGTTTTTT.

This rearrangement joins TRBV29-1 to TRBJ2-1; the match to TRBD2 covers 10 bases. Germline CDR1 reads SQVTM; CDR2 reads ANQGSEA. This CDR3 comprises 14 residues. V lost 7 bases and J lost 6; bases outside the gene matches: 9. The CDR3: CSGGAGGPVNEQFF. The CDR3 DNA reads as TGCAGCGGCGGAGCGGGAGGGCCGGTCAATGAGCAGTTCTTC.

This clone was observed a single time. The chain recombines TRBV7-3 with TRBJ2-1, with no clear D. V lost 1 base to trimming and J lost 10 bases, with 14 bases between them. The V gene's germline CDR1 is SGHTA and CDR2 FQGTGA. CDR3 length: 14 amino acids. The CDR3 coding sequence is TGTGCCAGCAGCTTAAACTCCGTTGACGGCGAGCAGTTCTTC. This translates into CASSLNSVDGEQFF.

This rearrangement joins TRBV7-9 to TRBJ2-6; 9 bases are shared with TRBD1. V was pared by 1 base and J by 2 bases, with 6 bases of the junction left unmatched. This CDR3 contains 18 residues. From germline, CDR1 is SEHNR and CDR2 FQNEAQ (reference sequence). Here the CDR3 reads CASSLGDRVHTGANVLTF. The CDR3, as DNA: TGTGCCAGCAGCTTAGGGGACAGGGTACATACTGGGGCCAACGTCCTGACTTTC.

This chain links TRBV7-3 with TRBJ2-1; D may be TRBD2 (7 bases). The V end was cut by 4 bases, the J end by 1 base, with 14 bases between. CDR1 and CDR2 from the germline V gene are SGHTA and FQGTGA. The CDR3 has 16 amino acids. CDR3 residues: CASSSGGPGSYNEQFF. CDR3 in DNA: TGTGCCAGCAGCTCGGGGGGCCCAGGTTCCTACAATGAGCAGTTCTTC.

The gene calls are TRBV7-2 and TRBJ1-2; the D is unclear. The germline V gene has CDR1 SGHTA and CDR2 FQGNSA. The CDR3 extends over 12 amino acids. The V end was cut by 4 bases, the J end by 8 bases, with 11 bases between. The DNA for the CDR3 is TGTGCCAGCAGCTACTCAGGAGGGGGCTACACCTTC. It translates to CASSYSGGGYTF. Filled out from reference TRBV7-2 and TRBJ1-2, the complete variable domain reads GAGVSQSPSNKVTEKGKDVELRCDPISGHTALYWYRQSLGQGLEFLIYFQGNSAPDKSGLPSDRFSAERTGGSVSTLTIQRTQQEDSAVYLCASSYSGGGYTFGSGTRLTVV.

This chain uses TRBV10-3 with TRBJ2-1, with 7 bases aligning to TRBD1. From germline, CDR1 is ENHRY and CDR2 SYGVKD. Losses at the gene ends were 10 bases for V and 5 bases for J; bases not matched to a gene: 26. This CDR3 is 19 amino acids long. Written as DNA, the CDR3 is TGTGCCACCCATAGGTTTAGTCGGGACAGTCGACGGGATCACAATGAGCAGTTCTTC. It translates to CATHRFSRDSRRDHNEQFF.

This chain joins TRBV15 and TRBJ2-3, with TRBD2 as a possible D gene (6 bases). CDR1 and CDR2 (germline): LNHNV, YYDKDF (reference sequence). The CDR3 extends over 16 amino acids. V was clipped by 0 bases and J by 7 bases, with 17 bases between them. In DNA, the CDR3 is TGTGCCACCAGCAGAGATCTCGGGACTGGAGGGTATACGCAGTATTTT. Translating it yields CATSRDLGTGGYTQYF.

The chain joins TRBV5-1 to TRBJ2-7; D possibly corresponds to TRBD2 (5 bases). CDR1 is SGHRS and CDR2 is YFSETQ in the germline V gene. This CDR3 is 14 amino acids long. V was clipped by 0 bases and J by 7 bases, with 14 bases between them. The CDR3 protein is CASSLGTEVGEQYF. The CDR3 bases are TGCGCCAGCAGCTTGGGGACGGAGGTTGGGGAGCAGTACTTC.

This chain joins TRBV15 and TRBJ1-2; 7 bases map to TRBD1. CDR1 is LNHNV, CDR2 YYDKDF, per germline (reference sequence). Unmatched junction bases numbered 10, after V lost 7 bases and J lost 5 bases. This CDR3 contains 14 residues. CDR3 protein: CATTQNRGQYGYTF. DNA of the CDR3: TGTGCCACCACCCAGAACAGGGGCCAATATGGCTACACCTTC. The full variable domain, with the rest looked up from reference TRBV15 and TRBJ1-2, is DAMVIQNPRYQVTQFGKPVTLSCSQTLNHNVMYWYQQKSSQAPKLLFHYYDKDFNNEADTPDNFQSRRPNTSFCFLDIRSPGLGDTAMYLCATTQNRGQYGYTFGSGTRLTVV.

This rearrangement joins TRBV6-5 to TRBJ1-5, with D perhaps TRBD1 (5 bases). The germline V gene encodes CDR1 MNHEY and CDR2 SVGAGI. The germline V and J ends were trimmed by 5 bases and 10 bases, with 9 bases remaining between them. This CDR3 is built from 11 residues. The CDR3 protein is CASSQGLPQHF. Written as DNA, the CDR3 is TGTGCCAGCAGTCAGGGTTTACCCCAGCATTTT.

The chain joins TRBV3-1 (or the pseudogene TRBV3-2) to TRBJ2-7; D not certain. Germline V gene lookup returns CDR1 LGHDT and CDR2 YNNKEL (reference sequence). The CDR3 totals 12 residues. Trimming pared 1 base from V and 6 bases from J, leaving 7 bases between. In DNA, the CDR3 is TGTGCCAGCAGCCAAGTAAATCGCGAGCAGTACTTC. Amino acids: CASSQVNREQYF.

This clone was seen only once. This chain joins TRBV19 and TRBJ2-1; no clear D. Germline V lookup: CDR1 LNHDA, CDR2 SQIVND (reference sequence). The V gene lost 5 bases and the J gene lost 4 bases, with 15 bases spanning the gap. This CDR3 has 15 residues. The CDR3 DNA sequence: TGTGCCAGTAGTGTACAAGCTAACGGGTACAATGAGCAGTTCTTC. Translated: CASSVQANGYNEQFF.

The chain is built from TRBV12-3 or TRBV12-4 and TRBJ2-1; D is possibly TRBD1 or TRBD2 (5 bases each). The ends were cut back, 4 bases at V and 10 bases at J, with 14 bases in the middle. The CDR3 sequence is 13 residues long. The CDR3 bases are TGTGCCAGCAGTTCGAGAGGGGATCACGAGCAGTTCTTC. It codes for CASSSRGDHEQFF.

This chain links TRBV28 with TRBJ2-1, with 10 bases lining up with TRBD2. V lost 7 bases and J lost 9; bases outside the gene matches: 9. CDR1 and CDR2 (germline): MDHEN, SYDVKM. CDR3 length equals 14 residues. The CDR3 DNA is TGTGCCAGCACAAAGCGGGAGGGTTGGCGTGAGCAGTTCTTC. Translation: CASTKREGWREQFF.